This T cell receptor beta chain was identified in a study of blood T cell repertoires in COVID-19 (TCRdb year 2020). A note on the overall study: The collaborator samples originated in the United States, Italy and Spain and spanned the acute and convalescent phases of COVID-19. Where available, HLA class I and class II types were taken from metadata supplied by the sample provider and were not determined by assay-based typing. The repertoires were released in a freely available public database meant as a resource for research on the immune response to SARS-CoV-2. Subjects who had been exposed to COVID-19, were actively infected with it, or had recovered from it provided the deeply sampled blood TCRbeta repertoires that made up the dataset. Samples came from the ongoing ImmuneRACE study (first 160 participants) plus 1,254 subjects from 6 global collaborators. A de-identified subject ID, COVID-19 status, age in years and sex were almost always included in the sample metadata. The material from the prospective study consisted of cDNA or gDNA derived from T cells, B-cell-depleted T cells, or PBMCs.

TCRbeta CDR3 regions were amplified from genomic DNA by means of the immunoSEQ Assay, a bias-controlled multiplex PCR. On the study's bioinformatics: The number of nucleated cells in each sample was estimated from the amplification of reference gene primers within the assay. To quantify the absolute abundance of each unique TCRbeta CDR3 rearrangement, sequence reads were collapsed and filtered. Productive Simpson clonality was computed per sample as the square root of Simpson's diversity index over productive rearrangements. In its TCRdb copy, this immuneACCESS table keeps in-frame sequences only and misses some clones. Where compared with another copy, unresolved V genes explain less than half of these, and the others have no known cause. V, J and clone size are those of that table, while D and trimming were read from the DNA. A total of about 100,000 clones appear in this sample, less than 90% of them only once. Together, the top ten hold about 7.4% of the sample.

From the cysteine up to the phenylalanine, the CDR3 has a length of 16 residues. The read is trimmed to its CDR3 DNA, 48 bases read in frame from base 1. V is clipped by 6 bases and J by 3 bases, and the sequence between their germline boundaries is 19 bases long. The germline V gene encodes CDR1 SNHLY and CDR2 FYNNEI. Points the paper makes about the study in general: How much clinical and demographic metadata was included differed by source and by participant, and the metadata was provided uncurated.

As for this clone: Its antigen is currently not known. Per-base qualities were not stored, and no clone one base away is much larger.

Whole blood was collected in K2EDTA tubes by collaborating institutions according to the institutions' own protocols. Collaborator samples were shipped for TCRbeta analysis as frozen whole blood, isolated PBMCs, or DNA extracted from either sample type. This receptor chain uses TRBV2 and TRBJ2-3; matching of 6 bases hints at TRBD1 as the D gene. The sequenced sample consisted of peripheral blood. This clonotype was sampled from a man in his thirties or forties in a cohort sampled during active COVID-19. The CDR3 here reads CASSQTGQPVTDTQYF. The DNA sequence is TGTGCCAGCAGCCAAACCGGACAGCCTGTGACAGATACGCAGTATTTT. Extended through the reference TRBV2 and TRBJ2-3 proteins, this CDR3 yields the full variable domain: EPEVTQTPSHQVTQMGQEVILRCVPISNHLYFYWYRQILGQKVEFLVSFYNNEISEKSEIFDDQFSVERPDGSNFTLKIRSTKLEDSAMYFCASSQTGQPVTDTQYFGPGTRLTVL.